These 18 T cell receptor beta chains originate from one sample sequenced in a study of cytomegalovirus exposure and HLA in healthy donors. Sequenced by immunoSEQ multiplex PCR; TCRdb stores in-frame clones only, minus some. Seen here are under 200,000 clones, 89% observed once, and the top ten hold 4% to 4.5%. The source material was PBMCs. The receptors originated from a man in his late teens or twenties in good health and CMV-seropositive.

V is TRBV7-2 and J is TRBJ2-3; no clear D gene. The CDR3 covers 15 residues. Trimming left V 6 bases short and J 0 bases short, with 13 bases between. Per germline, CDR1 SGHTA and CDR2 FQGNSA. CDR3 DNA sequence: TGTGCCAGCAGTTACCGCCACTTAAGCACAGATACGCAGTATTTT. Its protein is CASSYRHLSTDTQYF.

The V call is TRBV5-1, the J call TRBJ2-7, with 11 bases matching TRBD2. The CDR3 has 14 amino acids. CDR1 and CDR2 from the germline V gene are SGHRS and YFSETQ. V gave up 3 bases and J gave up 3 bases; unmatched junction bases: 2. CDR3 coding DNA: TGCGCCAGCAGCTGGGGGACTAGCGGCTACGAGCAGTACTTC. Translation gives CASSWGTSGYEQYF.

This clone was found a few times. This CDR3 is CASSLTRQGTAFF. In DNA form, the CDR3 reads TGTGCCAGCAGCTTAACGCGGCAGGGCACAGCTTTCTTT. The V call is TRBV7-3, the J call TRBJ1-1; maybe TRBD1 (5 bases). V lost 0 bases and J lost 10, with 12 bases in between. The CDR3 totals 13 residues. Germline values: CDR1 SGHTA, CDR2 FQGTGA. Filled out from reference TRBV7-3 and TRBJ1-1, the complete variable domain reads GAGVSQTPSNKVTEKGKYVELRCDPISGHTALYWYRQSLGQGPEFLIYFQGTGAADDSGLPNDRFFAVRPEGSVSTLKIQRTERGDSAVYLCASSLTRQGTAFFGQGTRLTVV.

This chain joins TRBV25-1 and TRBJ2-3; D not certain. CDR1 and CDR2 (germline): MGHDK, SYGVNS. The CDR3 consists of 14 residues. V was trimmed by 1 base and J by 4 bases, leaving 9 bases between them. The CDR3 spells CASSEFGLADTQYF. Written as DNA, the CDR3 is TGTGCCAGCAGTGAATTTGGGCTGGCAGATACGCAGTATTTT. Full variable domain (remainder filled in from reference TRBV25-1 and TRBJ2-3): EADIYQTPRYLVIGTGKKITLECSQTMGHDKMYWYQQDPGMELHLIHYSYGVNSTEKGDLSSESTVSRIRTEHFPLTLESARPSHTSQYLCASSEFGLADTQYFGPGTRLTVL.

The genes are TRBV7-9 and TRBJ2-1; tentatively, D is TRBD2 (5 bases). V was trimmed by 1 base and J by 7 bases, leaving 11 bases between them. This CDR3 has 14 residues. Germline values: CDR1 SEHNR, CDR2 FQNEAQ (reference sequence). The CDR3: CASSLGAGRNEQFF. CDR3 nucleotide sequence: TGTGCCAGCAGCTTAGGGGCGGGTAGGAATGAGCAGTTCTTC.

The rearrangement uses TRBV7-3 and TRBJ2-1; the match to TRBD1 covers 8 bases. Losses at the gene ends were 3 bases for V and 1 base for J; bases not matched to a gene: 2. The CDR3 sequence is 15 residues long. CDR1 and CDR2 (germline): SGHTA, FQGTGA. The CDR3 sequence is CASSLTGASYNEQFF. The CDR3 nucleotides read TGTGCCAGCAGCTTGACAGGGGCATCCTACAATGAGCAGTTCTTC.

The rearrangement joins TRBV12-5 to TRBJ2-7; 7 positions agree with TRBD1. There are 15 residues in the CDR3. Germline values: CDR1 LGHNT, CDR2 FRNRAP. V lost 5 bases and J lost 7; bases outside the gene matches: 14. CDR3 sequence reads: CASGAAGTALREQYF. DNA of the CDR3: TGTGCTAGTGGTGCCGCCGGGACAGCCTTGAGGGAGCAGTACTTC.

This chain uses TRBV2 with TRBJ2-1; TRBD2 matches 12 bases. Trimming took 6 bases from V and 7 from J; bases not matched to a gene: 13. This CDR3 comprises 17 residues. CDR1 SNHLY and CDR2 FYNNEI come from the germline V gene. The CDR3 loop reads CASSRLAGDYRVNEQFF. The CDR3 bases are TGTGCCAGCAGCCGACTAGCGGGAGACTATAGGGTTAATGAGCAGTTCTTC.

This chain connects TRBV4-2 to TRBJ2-3; D is unclear. Germline CDR1 and CDR2: LGHNA and YNFKEQ. This CDR3 region has 17 residues. V was shortened by 4 bases and J by 0 bases, with 17 bases between the two germline ends. The chain's CDR3 is CASSLSLRARSTDTQYF. The CDR3 DNA reads as TGTGCCAGCAGCCTGTCCCTGCGCGCAAGAAGCACAGATACGCAGTATTTT.

The chain links TRBV27 to TRBJ2-7, with 7 bases matching TRBD1. Germline V gene lookup returns CDR1 MNHEY and CDR2 SMNVEV (reference sequence). The CDR3 is made up of 14 amino acids. With V trimmed by 10 bases and J by 3 bases, 12 bases remained unmatched. The DNA for the CDR3 is TGTGCCACCTCTTCGACAGGGAACGGCTACGAGCAGTACTTC. This codes for CATSSTGNGYEQYF.

This clone was seen a single time. The V and J genes are TRBV15 and TRBJ2-1, with 12 bases identical to TRBD2. From germline, CDR1 is LNHNV and CDR2 YYDKDF (reference sequence). This CDR3 has 17 residues. Trimming removed 0 bases from V and 6 bases from J; junction bases left unmatched: 6. CDR3 protein: CATSREASGRAFNEQFF. The CDR3 DNA follows: TGTGCCACCAGCAGAGAGGCTAGCGGGAGGGCCTTCAATGAGCAGTTCTTC.

The CDR3 sequence: CASSLLREGRGGTDTQYF. In DNA form, the CDR3 reads TGTGCCAGCAGCTTACTGCGGGAGGGCCGGGGGGGCACAGATACGCAGTATTTT. The chain links TRBV7-9 to TRBJ2-3; the match to TRBD2 covers 9 bases. This CDR3 contains 18 residues. Losses at the gene ends were 2 bases for V and 1 base for J; bases not matched to a gene: 10. Germline CDR1 and CDR2: SEHNR and FQNEAQ (reference sequence).

V usage is TRBV6-5 and J usage is TRBJ2-1, with TRBD2 as a possible D gene (5 bases). The length of the CDR3 is 16 residues. V was pared by 4 bases and J by 6 bases, with 19 bases between. CDR1 and CDR2 from the germline V gene are MNHEY and SVGAGI. Here the CDR3 reads CASSLSSSGNVNEQFF. The DNA of the CDR3 is TGTGCCAGCAGTTTATCGTCCAGCGGAAACGTCAATGAGCAGTTCTTC.

The J gene is TRBJ2-1, the V gene TRBV2, with 10 bases aligning to TRBD2. CDR1 SNHLY and CDR2 FYNNEI come from the germline V gene. V shed 6 bases and J 8 bases; nucleotides not matched to a gene: 7. CDR3 size: 14 residues. The CDR3 DNA is TGTGCCAGCAGCGAGCGGGAGGGGACATATGAGCAGTTCTTC. It is translated as CASSEREGTYEQFF.

The chain employs TRBV27 and TRBJ2-7, with a tentative D call TRBD2 (6 bases). V lost 5 bases, J lost 3 bases, and 11 bases lay in between. From germline, CDR1 is MNHEY and CDR2 SMNVEV (reference sequence). CDR3 length: 13 residues. CDR3 amino acids: CASSLLANYEQYF. The CDR3 nucleotides read TGTGCCAGCAGTCTTCTAGCGAACTACGAGCAGTACTTC.

The rearrangement uses TRBV5-6 and TRBJ2-7; 8 bases are shared with TRBD1. The germline gives CDR1 SGHDT, CDR2 YYEEEE. CDR3 size: 16 residues. Trimming took 1 base from V and 0 from J; bases not matched to a gene: 6. The CDR3 DNA follows: TGTGCCAGCAGCTTGTCCCACAGGGGGAGCTCCTACGAGCAGTACTTC. It codes for CASSLSHRGSSYEQYF.

This clone was detected once. The chain couples TRBV30 to TRBJ2-5; 9 positions match TRBD2. In germline, CDR1 is GTSNPN, CDR2 SVGIG (reference sequence). Trimming at V came to 2 bases and at J to 4 bases, leaving 8 bases not matched to a gene. CDR3 length: 15 residues. The CDR3 protein is CAWSLSREGGETQYF. The DNA for the CDR3 is TGTGCCTGGAGTTTATCGCGGGAGGGCGGAGAGACCCAGTACTTC.

In the case of this clone: An end of the junction does not agree with germline; a read error may underlie this. CDR3 coding DNA: TGTGCTAGCAGCTTGGGAGGAGGGGCGGGAGGGCCCACAGATACGCAGTATTTT. Translating gives CASSLGGGAGGPTDTQYF. The V and J genes are TRBV7-7 and TRBJ2-3; the match to TRBD2 covers 9 bases. Per germline, CDR1 SSHAT and CDR2 FNYEAQ (reference sequence). The CDR3 contains 18 residues.